Listed below are T cell receptor beta chains from one sample, sequenced in a study of vaccination and CD4 T cells after COVID-19. What these receptors recognize is not known. TCRdb ran MiXCR on the PCR reads and lists one entry per CDR3 protein. Of thousands of distinct CDR3 sequences in the sample, roughly 32% are singletons; the top ten hold approximately 23%. Sequenced input: CD4+ T cells from blood, cultured in vitro. These TCRs come from a human donor in good health. The CDR3 runs from the conserved cysteine through the conserved F or W. The D gene is left open where the match is weak. Size tells how often a clone was seen (once, few, many) or the class of an expanded clone, and some rows leave it out.

size | J | D | V | DNA | CDR3
few | TRBJ2-1 | NA | TRBV11-1 | TGTGCCAGCAGCTTAGCCGGTCAGGGTGCCCTCTACAATGAGCAGTTCTTC | CASSLAGQGALYNEQFF
NA | TRBJ1-1 | NA | TRBV28 | TGTGCCAGCAGTTACTCCATCTTGAACACTGAAGCTTTCTTT | CASSYSILNTEAFF
once | TRBJ1-6 | NA | TRBV9 | TGTGCCAGCAGCGGTTCAGCCTCACCCCTCCACTTT | CASSGSASPLHF
NA | TRBJ2-2 | NA | TRBV6-1 | TGTGCCAGCAGTACTAGGAACACCGGGGAGCTGTTTTTT | CASSTRNTGELFF
NA | TRBJ1-5 | TRBD1 | TRBV30 | TGTGCCTATCGAATCGGGACAGGGGGTCAGCCCCAGCATTTT | CAYRIGTGGQPQHF
few | TRBJ1-1 | NA | TRBV20-1 | TGCAGTGCTAGAGATCCGGGGAGGAACACTGAAGCTTTCTTT | CSARDPGRNTEAFF
few | TRBJ2-1 | NA | TRBV7-2 | TGTGCCAGCAGCTCAGGAGCTTTCGATGAGCAGTTCTTC | CASSSGAFDEQFF
few | TRBJ1-1 | NA | TRBV20-1 | TGCAGTGCTAGAGATCGGCAGGGTTGGACTGAAGCTTTCTTT | CSARDRQGWTEAFF
NA | TRBJ1-5 | NA | TRBV14 | TGTGCCAGCAGCCAAGGGGGAGGGCCGGGTCAGCCCCAGCATTTT | CASSQGGGPGQPQHF
NA | TRBJ2-7 | TRBD2 | TRBV20-1 | TGCAGTGCTAGAGATAGACTGTCGGGGGAGGGGTACGAGCAGTACTTC | CSARDRLSGEGYEQYF
NA | TRBJ2-5 | NA | TRBV7-9 | TGTGCCAGCAGCTTTACCGTAGAGGAGACCCAGTACTTC | CASSFTVEETQYF
NA | TRBJ1-1 | TRBD1 | TRBV20-1 | TGCAGTGCTAGATGGACAGGGAACACTGAAGCTTTCTTT | CSARWTGNTEAFF
NA | TRBJ2-7 | NA | TRBV28 | TGTGCCAGCAGTCCAGTAGCCGGGACTCACATATTAAGCTCCTACGAGCAGTACTTC | CASSPVAGTHILSSYEQYF
few | TRBJ2-2 | TRBD1 | TRBV6-1 | TGTGCCAGCAGATCAGACAGGGAGTGGGCCCTGGTCAGCACCGGGGAGCTGTTTTTT | CASRSDREWALVSTGELFF
NA | TRBJ2-7 | NA | TRBV28 | TGTGCCAGCAGTTCCTTCTACGAGCAGTACTTC | CASSSFYEQYF
few | TRBJ2-5 | NA | TRBV7-7 | TGTGCTAGCAGTGGGGGAAACCAAGAGACCCAGTACTTC | CASSGGNQETQYF
NA | TRBJ2-7 | TRBD1 | TRBV5-5 | TGTGCCAGCAGCTCCTCGGGACAGGGTGGGGACGAGCAGTACTTC | CASSSSGQGGDEQYF
few | TRBJ2-7 | TRBD2 | TRBV20-1 | TGCAGTGCAGCCCCGGGAGGGTCTACCTACGAGCAGTACTTC | CSAAPGGSTYEQYF
few | TRBJ2-5 | NA | TRBV20-1 | TGCAGTGCTACCCAAGAGACCCAGTACTTC | CSATQETQYF
NA | TRBJ2-1 | TRBD2 | TRBV19 | TGTGCCAGTAGTTCAGGGACTAGCGGGATTACTGAGCAGTTCTTC | CASSSGTSGITEQFF
few | TRBJ2-1 | TRBD2 | TRBV6-4 | TGTGCCAGCAGAAATAGCGGGACGGGGGATGAGCAGTTCTTC | CASRNSGTGDEQFF
NA | TRBJ2-1 | NA | TRBV19 | TGTGCCAGTAGTATATCCGGGCTCTCCTACAATGAGCAGTTCTTC | CASSISGLSYNEQFF
few | TRBJ2-7 | TRBD2 | TRBV6-2/TRBV6-3 | TGTGCCAGCAGTTTCGCGAGTCCCGGACTAGCGGGAAACGAGCAGTACTTC | CASSFASPGLAGNEQYF
NA | TRBJ2-2 | NA | TRBV5-8 | TGTGCCAGCAGCTTGGGTCAGCACACCGGGGAGCTGTTTTTT | CASSLGQHTGELFF